This T cell receptor beta chain is drawn from a study of T cell repertoires in cytomegalovirus infection. Overall study: Indications of both CMV infection and matching HLA type were provided by public TCR beta signatures. Findings and caveats of the study: Ex vivo, HLA-C-restricted CMV-specific TCR beta clonotypes prevailed over the rest of the response.

TCRdb redid the calling of the reads with MiXCR, one entry per CDR3 protein. The table lists 150,000 to 200,000 distinct CDR3 sequences, approximately 28% of them singletons. CDR1 and CDR2 from the germline V gene are SGDLS and YYNGEE. The germline V and J ends were trimmed by 3 bases and 0 bases, with 9 bases remaining between them. The CDR3 has 14 amino acids. As regards this clonotype: Its specificity is not known.

Sequenced sample: PBMCs. The source is a human donor in good health (CMV status not recorded). Some clones in this sample may be carry-over from other donors' samples. The chain has TRBV9 and TRBJ1-1; no clear D. In DNA form, the CDR3 reads TGTGCCAGCAGCGCCAATCCTATGAACACTGAAGCTTTCTTT. It encodes CASSANPMNTEAFF.